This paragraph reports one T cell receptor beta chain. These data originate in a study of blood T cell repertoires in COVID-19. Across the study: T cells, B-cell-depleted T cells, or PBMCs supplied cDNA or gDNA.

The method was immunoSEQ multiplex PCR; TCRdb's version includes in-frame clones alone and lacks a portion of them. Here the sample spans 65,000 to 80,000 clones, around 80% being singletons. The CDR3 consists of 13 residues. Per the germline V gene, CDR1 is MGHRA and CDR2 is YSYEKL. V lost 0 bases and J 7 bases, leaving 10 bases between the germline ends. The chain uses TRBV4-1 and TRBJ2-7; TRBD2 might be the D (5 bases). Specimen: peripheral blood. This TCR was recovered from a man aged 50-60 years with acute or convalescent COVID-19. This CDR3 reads CASSQEGWEEQYF. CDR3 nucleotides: TGCGCCAGCAGCCAAGAGGGGTGGGAGGAGCAGTACTTC.